This entry lists 4 T cell receptor beta chains sequenced from one sample in a study of cytomegalovirus exposure and HLA in healthy donors. A multiplex PCR was run with 60 Vbeta primers and 13 Jbeta primers. Measured with immunoSEQ multiplex PCR; TCRdb has only the in-frame clones, and not every one. Here the sample spans roughly 150,000 clones, roughly 75% being singletons. The sequenced material came from PBMCs. Receptors originate from a man aged 25 to 40 in good health.

A few counts support this clone. The J gene is TRBJ2-7, the V gene TRBV7-9; 11 bases fit TRBD2. Germline V gives CDR1 SEHNR, CDR2 FQNEAQ (reference sequence). The CDR3 has 18 amino acids. After removal of 1 base from V and 3 bases from J, the junction contained 11 bases not matched to a gene. As DNA, the CDR3 is TGTGCCAGCAGCTTAGAACACACTAGCGGGAGACCGCGCTACGAGCAGTACTTC. It yields the protein CASSLEHTSGRPRYEQYF.

This chain joins TRBV27 and TRBJ2-3, with 7 nucleotides matching TRBD2. The V gene end was trimmed by 5 bases and the J gene end by 4 bases; junction bases not matched to a gene: 6. CDR1 is MNHEY, CDR2 SMNVEV, per germline (reference sequence). This CDR3 contains 14 residues. Here the CDR3 DNA reads TGTGCCAGCAGTCTACGACTAGCAGCAGATACGCAGTATTTT. Translating gives CASSLRLAADTQYF.

The chain recombines TRBV7-2 with TRBJ2-1, with D possibly matching TRBD1 (6 bases). Germline V lookup: CDR1 SGHTA, CDR2 FQGNSA. The CDR3 covers 15 residues. Trimming cost V 4 bases and J 9 bases, with 19 bases left between them. Written as DNA, the CDR3 is TGTGCCAGCAGCTCGACTTACCCCAGGGGTGGTGAGCAGTTCTTC. Amino acids: CASSSTYPRGGEQFF.

The chain's CDR3 is CASSLITSGKDEQYF. In DNA form, the CDR3 reads TGTGCCAGCTCACTCATAACTAGCGGGAAGGACGAGCAGTACTTC. The chain is built from TRBV18 and TRBJ2-7; 10 bases match TRBD2. The CDR3 is 15 residues long. Trimming removed 4 bases from V and 5 bases from J; junction bases left unmatched: 8. CDR1 is KGHSH, CDR2 LQKENI, per germline.